This TCR beta chain was found in a study of blood T cell repertoires in COVID-19 (dated by TCRdb to about 2020). Regarding the study in general: Samples covering the acute and convalescent phases of COVID-19 were provided by collaborators in the United States, Italy and Spain. The prospective study material was composed of cDNA or gDNA derived from T cells, B-cell-depleted T cells, or PBMCs. Subjects who had been exposed to COVID-19, were actively infected with it, or had recovered from it provided the deeply sampled blood TCRbeta repertoires that made up the dataset. The repertoires were released in a freely available public database intended as a resource for research on the immune response to SARS-CoV-2. The samples were drawn from the first 160 participants of the ongoing ImmuneRACE study and from over 950 subjects provided by 6 global collaborators. A de-identified subject ID, COVID-19 status, age in years and sex were almost always included in the sample metadata. Where available, HLA class I and class II types were taken from metadata supplied by the sample provider and were not determined by assay-based typing. The paper as a whole reports these results and caveats: The amount of clinical and demographic metadata varied by source and participant and was provided uncurated.

Points on this clone: Its antigen remains undetermined. Base qualities are not at hand, and no much larger clone is one base apart.

CDR1 SGHRS and CDR2 YFSETQ were looked up in the germline V gene. Unmatched junction bases come to 12, with V trimmed by 7 bases and J by 2 bases. The CDR3 contains 16 residues, cysteine and phenylalanine counted. The entry retains the CDR3 DNA only, 48 bases that are in frame from base 1. In the prospective study, participants were roughly 18 to 100 years old, resided in around 25 geographic areas of the United States, and were enrolled through a virtual design. In the prospective study, cohorts were assigned on the basis of participant-reported clinical history obtained from a screening survey and a study questionnaire. Recovered participants in ImmuneRACE Cohort 3 were defined by two consecutive negative NP/OP PCR tests, clearance by a healthcare professional, or resolution of symptoms. Each participant in the prospective study had whole blood, serum and a nasopharyngeal or oropharyngeal swab collected by mobile phlebotomists. Participants in the prospective study had the option to provide additional blood draws and questionnaires over a roughly 2-month period. Blood samples from the prospective study were shipped frozen or at room temperature prior to DNA extraction.

The immunoSEQ Assay, a bias-controlled multiplex PCR, was used to amplify TCRbeta CDR3 regions from genomic DNA. The original methods were these. Nucleated cell counts per sample were estimated from amplification of reference gene primers within the assay. To quantify the absolute abundance of each unique TCRbeta CDR3 rearrangement, sequence reads were collapsed and filtered. Productive Simpson clonality was computed per sample as the square root of Simpson's diversity index over productive rearrangements. What TCRdb holds here is the immuneACCESS table cut down to in-frame rearrangements. Part of the clones is not present; checked against another copy, under half of the missing clones reflect an unresolved V gene, and the others are unexplained. V and J calls and clone size follow that table, whereas D and trimming were derived from the DNA. This sample is represented by around 270,000 clones; around 85% of them were singletons. The ten largest make up more than 3.5% of the sample.

Sample: PBMCs or T cells enriched from blood (not recorded which). The sequence links TRBV5-1 to TRBJ2-5; 9 bases in between match TRBD2. The origin of this receptor is a young woman who had recovered from COVID-19. The base sequence is TGCGCCAGCTCTCTGGGGTCTAGCGGGACACAAGAGACCCAGTACTTC. This is translated as CASSLGSSGTQETQYF.